Sequencing of this TCR beta chain was carried out in a study of blood T cell repertoires in COVID-19. The CDR3 totals 13 residues. Per the germline V gene, CDR1 is MRHNA and CDR2 is SNTAGT. V dropped 2 bases and J dropped 8 bases, with 7 bases sitting between them. Profiled with immunoSEQ multiplex PCR; TCRdb holds only in-frame clones, not every one. The profile covers around 180,000 clones, with about 83% appearing a single time and 1.5% to 1.9% taken by the ten largest. This chain uses TRBV6-4 with TRBJ1-6, with D hard to call. The receptor was derived from a human donor in a cohort sampled during active COVID-19. The sample taken for sequencing was peripheral blood. This CDR3 is CASSDDYYSPLHF. As DNA, the CDR3 is TGTGCCAGCAGTGACGACTACTATTCACCCCTCCACTTT.